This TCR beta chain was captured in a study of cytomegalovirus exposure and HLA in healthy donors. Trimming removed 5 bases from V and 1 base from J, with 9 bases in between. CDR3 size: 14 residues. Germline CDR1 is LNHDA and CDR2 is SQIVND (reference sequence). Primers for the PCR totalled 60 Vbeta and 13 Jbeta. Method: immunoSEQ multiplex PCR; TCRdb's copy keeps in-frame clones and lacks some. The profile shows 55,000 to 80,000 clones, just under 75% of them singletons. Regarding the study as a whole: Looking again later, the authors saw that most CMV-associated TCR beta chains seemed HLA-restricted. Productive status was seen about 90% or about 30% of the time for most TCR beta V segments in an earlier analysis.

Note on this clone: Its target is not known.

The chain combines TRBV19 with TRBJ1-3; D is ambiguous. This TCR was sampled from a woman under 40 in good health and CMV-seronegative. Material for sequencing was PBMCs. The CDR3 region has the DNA TGTGCCAGTAGTCCCCCAGCGTCTGGAAACACCATATATTTT. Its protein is CASSPPASGNTIYF.